The clone carrying this T cell receptor beta chain was seen a single time. This sample is part of a study of blood T cell repertoires in COVID-19. Study summary: PBMCs, B-cell-depleted T cells, or T cells were the source of the cDNA or gDNA that made up the material.

Some clones are missing from TCRdb's copy, which holds only in-frame ones; the method was immunoSEQ multiplex PCR. The sample yields 300,000 to 400,000 clones, about nine tenths seen once. In germline, CDR1 is SEHNR, CDR2 FQNEAQ (reference sequence). The CDR3 is 14 amino acids. Deletions cut 3 bases from V and 3 bases from J, with 11 bases between. This sequence joins TRBV7-9 and TRBJ1-2; D remains unclear. Sequenced input: peripheral blood. The TCR comes from a man younger than 40 with COVID-19, enrolled during active disease. Here the CDR3 DNA reads TGTGCCAGCAGCTTGACCGAAGCGCACTATGGCTACACCTTC. Its protein product is CASSLTEAHYGYTF.